The rows below give T cell receptor beta chains drawn from one sample of a study of human T cells and chemical hapten exposure. Via MiXCR, TCRdb re-called the RACE reads, giving one row per CDR3 protein. The table includes 75,000 to 90,000 distinct CDR3 sequences, about 9.4% detected once. Source: whole blood, taken in connection with sensitization to the hapten diphenylcyclopropenone (DPC). Receptors originate from a woman in her fifties or sixties with alopecia areata. Some clones in this sample may be carry-over from other donors' samples. Each CDR3 is given with its conserved first and last residue. Fields, in order: V gene, J gene, D gene, clone size, CDR3 protein, CDR3 DNA. A D gene is named only where the DNA matches it firmly. Clone size is not always given. Where it is, it says once, few, many or a class for expanded clones.

>TRBV19|TRBJ2-5|TRBD2|NA
CASSETLAALQETQYF
TGTGCCAGTAGTGAAACACTAGCGGCCTTACAAGAGACCCAGTACTTC
>TRBV2|TRBJ2-1|TRBD2|NA
CASSDHLAGVPYNEQFF
TGTGCCAGCAGCGATCACCTAGCGGGAGTGCCCTACAATGAGCAGTTCTTC
>TRBV7-9|TRBJ1-1|TRBD1|many
CASSFSPFGQGKTEAFF
TGTGCCAGCAGCTTCTCTCCCTTCGGACAGGGGAAAACTGAAGCTTTCTTT
>TRBV4-1|TRBJ2-7|NA|many
CASSQEGQTSGEQYF
TGCGCCAGCAGCCAAGAAGGACAGACCTCCGGCGAGCAGTACTTC
>TRBV20-1|TRBJ2-7|TRBD1|NA
CSASDRDRALYEQYF
TGCAGTGCGAGCGACCGGGACAGGGCCCTCTACGAGCAGTACTTC
>TRBV29-1|TRBJ2-7|NA|NA
CSAGGQILSYEQYF
TGCAGCGCCGGTGGACAGATACTCTCCTACGAGCAGTACTTC
>TRBV20-1|TRBJ2-7|TRBD1|NA
CSARGQFYEQYF
TGCAGTGCTAGGGGACAGTTCTACGAGCAGTACTTC
>TRBV12-3/TRBV12-4|TRBJ1-2|TRBD1|few
CASSGQGQGEGYTF
TGTGCCAGCAGTGGTCAGGGACAGGGAGAAGGCTACACCTTC
>TRBV7-8|TRBJ2-7|NA|many
CASSKVGTYDEQYF
TGTGCCAGCTCGAAAGTGGGTACCTACGACGAGCAGTACTTC
>TRBV6-5|TRBJ2-5|TRBD2|NA
CASTGTSGAEETQYF
TGTGCCAGCACCGGGACTAGCGGGGCAGAAGAGACCCAGTACTTC
>TRBV29-1|TRBJ2-1|TRBD2|many
CSVEGRSGSPVYNEQFF
TGCAGCGTTGAAGGACGGAGCGGGAGTCCCGTTTACAATGAGCAGTTCTTC
>TRBV18|TRBJ1-1|NA|many
CASSSDLGTEAFF
TGTGCCAGCTCATCGGACCTTGGAACTGAAGCTTTCTTT
>TRBV18|TRBJ2-2|NA|NA
CASSPSGTPNTGELFF
TGTGCCAGCTCACCAAGCGGGACACCCAACACCGGGGAGCTGTTTTTT
>TRBV7-9|TRBJ2-7|TRBD2|NA
CASSPRTSGSYEQYF
TGTGCCAGCAGCCCGCGGACTAGCGGGAGTTACGAGCAGTACTTC
>TRBV28|TRBJ2-1|TRBD1|NA
CASSSHRGANEQFF
TGTGCCAGCAGTTCCCACAGGGGAGCCAATGAGCAGTTCTTC
>TRBV7-8|TRBJ2-2|NA|many
CASSLGTGAGELFF
TGTGCCAGCAGCTTAGGGACCGGGGCCGGGGAGCTGTTTTTT
>TRBV11-2|TRBJ2-3|NA|many
CASTLASSTDTQYF
TGTGCCAGCACCCTAGCGTCTAGCACAGATACGCAGTATTTT
>TRBV5-6|TRBJ1-1|TRBD1|many
CASTPGQGRGVTEAFF
TGTGCCAGCACCCCGGGACAGGGAAGAGGGGTCACTGAAGCTTTCTTT
>TRBV7-2|TRBJ1-1|TRBD1|NA
CASSFSGGVAEAFF
TGTGCCAGCAGCTTCTCAGGGGGGGTGGCTGAAGCTTTCTTT
>TRBV4-2|TRBJ2-1|TRBD2|few
CASSQAMGLAYNEQFF
TGTGCCAGCAGCCAAGCGATGGGACTAGCCTACAATGAGCAGTTCTTC
>TRBV20-1|TRBJ2-7|NA|NA
CSAKNSYEQYF
TGCAGTGCCAAGAACAGCTACGAGCAGTACTTC